Described below is a single T cell receptor beta chain sequence and its context. TCRdb recomputed calls from the RT-PCR reads with MiXCR, one row per CDR3 protein. This sample has more than 700,000 distinct CDR3 sequences, with over 20% found just once. These data are taken from a study of response to subunit inactivated influenza vaccine. V was clipped by 6 bases and J by 0 bases, with 9 bases between them. The CDR3 is 15 residues long. Germline CDR1 MRHNA, CDR2 SNTAGT. The TCR comes from a man aged 50-60 years who received an inactivated influenza vaccine. V usage is TRBV6-4 and J usage is TRBJ2-6, with D perhaps TRBD1 or TRBD2 (5 bases each). The sequenced sample was PBMCs from blood, obtained approximately 5 days after vaccination. The CDR3 coding sequence is TGTGCCAGCAGCGGGACGGTCTCTGGGGCCAACGTCCTGACTTTC. It codes for CASSGTVSGANVLTF.